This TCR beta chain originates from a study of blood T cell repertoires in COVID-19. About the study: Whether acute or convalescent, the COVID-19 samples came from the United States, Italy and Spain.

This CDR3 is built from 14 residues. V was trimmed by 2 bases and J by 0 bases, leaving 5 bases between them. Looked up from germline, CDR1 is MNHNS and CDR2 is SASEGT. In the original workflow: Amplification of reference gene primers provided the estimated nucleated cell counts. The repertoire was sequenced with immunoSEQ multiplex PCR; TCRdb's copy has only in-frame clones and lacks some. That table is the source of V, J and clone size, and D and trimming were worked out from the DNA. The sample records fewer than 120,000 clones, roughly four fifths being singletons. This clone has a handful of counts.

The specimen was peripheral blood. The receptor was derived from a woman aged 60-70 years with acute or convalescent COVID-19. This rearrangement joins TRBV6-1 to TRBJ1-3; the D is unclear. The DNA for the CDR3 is TGTGCCAGCAGTGAACCGCGCTCTGGAAACACCATATATTTT. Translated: CASSEPRSGNTIYF.